This T cell receptor beta chain was profiled in a study of circulating and synovial CD4+ cells in juvenile arthritis. Patients with active juvenile idiopathic arthritis donated these samples. The study's findings and limits: Diversity here was lower than in bulk blood CD4 cells.

Sequencing used immunoSEQ multiplex PCR; TCRdb keeps in-frame clones, though not all of them. The repertoire holds under 35,000 clones, roughly 96% seen once, with 0.15% to 0.2% in the top ten. Details on this clone: What it binds is not known.

Germline V gene sequence: CDR1 SGHDT, CDR2 YYEEEE. The CDR3 runs 16 residues. V gave up 4 bases and J gave up 0 bases, with 14 bases separating them. This receptor was taken from a human donor with juvenile idiopathic arthritis. The chain couples TRBV5-6 to TRBJ2-1; the D gene is possibly TRBD2 (5 bases). Sequenced: CD4+ T cells from blood. CDR3 region: CASSTWTPRSYNEQFF. Written as DNA, the CDR3 is TGTGCCAGCAGCACCTGGACTCCTCGCTCCTACAATGAGCAGTTCTTC.